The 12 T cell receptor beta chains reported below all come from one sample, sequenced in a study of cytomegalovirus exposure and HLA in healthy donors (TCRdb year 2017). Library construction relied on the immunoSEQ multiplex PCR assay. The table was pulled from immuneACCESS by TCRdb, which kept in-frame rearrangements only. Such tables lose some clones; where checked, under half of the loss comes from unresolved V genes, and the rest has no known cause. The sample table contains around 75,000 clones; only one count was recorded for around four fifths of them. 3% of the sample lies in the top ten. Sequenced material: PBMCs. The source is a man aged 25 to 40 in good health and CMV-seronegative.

The CDR3 DNA is TGTGCCAGCACCGCGACAGATGACTACGAGCAGTACTTC. It translates to CASTATDDYEQYF. This chain links TRBV5-6 with TRBJ2-7; tentative D call: TRBD1 (5 bases). The V and J ends lost 6 bases and 3 bases respectively, with 13 bases between them. CDR1 is SGHDT and CDR2 is YYEEEE in the germline V gene. The CDR3 sequence is 13 residues long.

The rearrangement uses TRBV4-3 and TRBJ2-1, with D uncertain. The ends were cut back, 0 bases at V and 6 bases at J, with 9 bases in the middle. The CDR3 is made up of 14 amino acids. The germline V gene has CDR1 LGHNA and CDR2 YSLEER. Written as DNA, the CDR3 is TGCGCCAGCAGCCAAGATTTTCTGAGCAATGAGCAGTTCTTC. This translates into CASSQDFLSNEQFF.

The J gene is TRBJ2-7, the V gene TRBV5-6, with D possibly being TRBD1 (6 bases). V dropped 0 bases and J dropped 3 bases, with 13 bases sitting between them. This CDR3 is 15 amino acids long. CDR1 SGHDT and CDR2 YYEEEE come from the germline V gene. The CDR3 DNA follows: TGTGCCAGCAGCTTGGCCGGGACACTGTACTACGAGCAGTACTTC. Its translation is CASSLAGTLYYEQYF.

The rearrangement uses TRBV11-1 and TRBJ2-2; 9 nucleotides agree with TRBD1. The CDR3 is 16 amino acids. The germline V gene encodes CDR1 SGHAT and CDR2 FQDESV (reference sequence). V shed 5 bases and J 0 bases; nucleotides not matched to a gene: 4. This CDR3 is CASSRRQGANTGELFF. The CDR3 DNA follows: TGTGCCAGCAGCAGACGACAGGGGGCGAACACCGGGGAGCTGTTTTTT.

CDR3 sequence reads: CASSPGAGEQYV. The CDR3 DNA sequence: TGTGCCAGTAGTCCAGGGGCTGGCGAGCAGTACGTC. The chain links TRBV19 to TRBJ2-7; D possibly corresponds to TRBD1 (6 bases). With 5 bases removed from V and 6 bases from J, the gap between germline ends came to 11 bases. The CDR3 has 12 amino acids. CDR1 LNHDA and CDR2 SQIVND come from the germline V gene (reference sequence).

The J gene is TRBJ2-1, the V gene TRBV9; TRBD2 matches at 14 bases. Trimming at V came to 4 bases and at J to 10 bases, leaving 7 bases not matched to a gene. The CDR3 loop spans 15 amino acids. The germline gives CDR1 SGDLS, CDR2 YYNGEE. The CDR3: CASSPGGLAGVEQFF. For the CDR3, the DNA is TGTGCCAGCAGCCCCGGGGGACTAGCGGGAGTAGAGCAGTTCTTC.

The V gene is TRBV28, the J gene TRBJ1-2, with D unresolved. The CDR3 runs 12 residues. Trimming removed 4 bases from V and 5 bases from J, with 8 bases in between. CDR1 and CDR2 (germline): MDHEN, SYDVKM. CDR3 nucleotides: TGTGCCAGCAGTTACAGTCGGTATGGCTACACCTTC. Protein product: CASSYSRYGYTF.

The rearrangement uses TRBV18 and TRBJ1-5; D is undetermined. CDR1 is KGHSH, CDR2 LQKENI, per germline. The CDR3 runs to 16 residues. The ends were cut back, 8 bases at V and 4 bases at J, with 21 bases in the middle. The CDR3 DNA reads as TGTGCCAGCGCCACCCAGTCGGGAGTGGGAAATCAGCCCCAGCATTTT. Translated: CASATQSGVGNQPQHF.

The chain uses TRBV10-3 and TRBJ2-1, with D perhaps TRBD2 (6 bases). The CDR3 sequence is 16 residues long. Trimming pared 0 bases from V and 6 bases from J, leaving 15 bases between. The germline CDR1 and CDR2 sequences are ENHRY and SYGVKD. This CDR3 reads CAISESPAGGINEQFF. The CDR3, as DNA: TGTGCCATCAGTGAGTCGCCAGCGGGCGGGATCAATGAGCAGTTCTTC.

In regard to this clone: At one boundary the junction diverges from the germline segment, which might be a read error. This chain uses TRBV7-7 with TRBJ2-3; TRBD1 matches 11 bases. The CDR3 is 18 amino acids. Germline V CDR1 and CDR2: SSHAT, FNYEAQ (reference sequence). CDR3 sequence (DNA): TGTGCTAGCAGCTTAGTTGGACAGGGGGCGCGTCCTACAGATACGCAGTATTTT. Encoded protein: CASSLVGQGARPTDTQYF. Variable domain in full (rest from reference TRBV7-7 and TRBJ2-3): GAGVSQSPRYKVTKRGQDVTLRCDPISSHATLYWYQQALGQGPEFLTYFNYEAQPDKSGLPSDRFSAERPEGSISTLTIQRTEQRDSAMYRCASSLVGQGARPTDTQYFGPGTRLTVL.

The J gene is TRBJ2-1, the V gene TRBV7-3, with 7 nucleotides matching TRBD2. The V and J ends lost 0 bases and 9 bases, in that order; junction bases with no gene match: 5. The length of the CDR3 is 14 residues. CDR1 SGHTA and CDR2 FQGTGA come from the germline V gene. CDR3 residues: CASSLTGLPGEQFF. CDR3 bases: TGTGCCAGCAGCTTAACGGGACTACCGGGTGAGCAGTTCTTC.

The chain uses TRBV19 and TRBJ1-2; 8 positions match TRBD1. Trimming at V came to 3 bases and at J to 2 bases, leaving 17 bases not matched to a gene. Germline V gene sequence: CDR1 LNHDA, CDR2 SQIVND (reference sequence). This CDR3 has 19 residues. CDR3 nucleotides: TGTGCCAGTAGTATCGGTTCACACAGGGGGGCAAATGTGAACTATGGCTACACCTTC. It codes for CASSIGSHRGANVNYGYTF.